A single sample is the source of the 20 T cell receptor beta chains below, sequenced in a study of T-cell reconstitution after alpha-beta-depleted transplantation in children. During its preparation, the TCRbeta library received unique molecular identifiers. TCRdb redid the calling of the PCR reads with MiXCR, one entry per CDR3 protein. This sample has around 500,000 distinct CDR3 sequences, with about 23% found just once. The sequenced sample was PBMCs, mostly from graft donor cells, obtained 360 days after TCRalphabeta/CD19-depleted stem cell transplant. These receptor sequences come from a boy in the first two years of life who had a stem cell transplant for acute myeloid leukemia, so the T cells may come from the graft donor.

The V call is TRBV12-3 or TRBV12-4, the J call TRBJ2-2, with 14 positions matching TRBD2. The J segment lost 8 bases and the V segment lost 10 bases, leaving 18 bases of the junction unmatched. The CDR3 is 18 amino acids. DNA for the CDR3: TGTGCCAACTTACCCTTCCTCCGACTAGCGGGGGGGCATGGGGAGCTGTTTTTT. Translating gives CANLPFLRLAGGHGELFF.

This clonotype was found many times. V is TRBV29-1 and J is TRBJ1-1, with unresolved D. CDR1 and CDR2 from the germline V gene are SQVTM and ANQGSEA. The CDR3 is made up of 13 amino acids. Trimming removed 5 bases at V and 0 bases at J, with 10 bases between. CDR3 bases: TGCAGCGTTAGACCCCTTATGAACACTGAAGCTTTCTTT. Amino acids: CSVRPLMNTEAFF.

This clonotype was detected only a few times. V gene TRBV12-3 or TRBV12-4 combines with J gene TRBJ2-1, with 9 nucleotides matching TRBD2. V shed 6 bases and J 3 bases; nucleotides not matched to a gene: 15. The CDR3 runs 18 residues. The CDR3 coding sequence is TGTGCCAGCAGGGGGACCGGGACTAGCCCCTCCAACTACAATGAGCAGTTCTTC. This gives the protein CASRGTGTSPSNYNEQFF.

This clonotype was recorded a few times. V and J are TRBV7-8 and TRBJ2-5; 8 bases line up with TRBD1. This CDR3 comprises 16 residues. V trimming: 4 bases; J trimming: 2 bases; junction bases outside the gene matches: 9. Looked up from germline, CDR1 is SGHVS and CDR2 is FQNEAQ. The CDR3 loop is CASSSPDRDLQETQYF. The CDR3 region has the DNA TGTGCCAGCAGCTCTCCGGACAGGGACTTACAAGAGACCCAGTACTTC. Supplemented by reference TRBV7-8 and TRBJ2-5, the full variable domain reads GAGVSQSPRYKVAKRGQDVALRCDPISGHVSLFWYQQALGQGPEFLTYFQNEAQLDKSGLPSDRFFAERPEGSVSTLKIQRTQQEDSAVYLCASSSPDRDLQETQYFGPGTRLLVL.

The chain couples TRBV9 to TRBJ2-5; a possible D gene is TRBD2 (6 bases). V was cut by 5 bases and J by 3 bases, with 11 bases left in between. This CDR3 is built from 13 residues. Germline V gene data show CDR1 as SGDLS and CDR2 as YYNGEE. The CDR3 bases are TGTGCCAGCAGTCGTGGGGGGAAAGAGACCCAGTACTTC. Translating gives CASSRGGKETQYF.

The V call is TRBV4-3, the J call TRBJ1-2; TRBD1 might be the D (5 bases). The CDR3 consists of 16 residues. The V gene lost 4 bases and the J gene lost 6 bases, with 21 bases spanning the gap. The V gene's germline CDR1 is LGHNA and CDR2 YSLEER. The CDR3 DNA is TGCGCCAGCAGCCCACTCCTGGGAGGGACGGAGGATGGCTACACCTTC. Its translation: CASSPLLGGTEDGYTF.

This clonotype appeared many times. This chain uses TRBV29-1 with TRBJ1-1, with D maybe TRBD1 (6 bases). CDR3 size: 13 residues. The ends were cut back, 4 bases at V and 0 bases at J, with 9 bases in the middle. Germline V gene sequence: CDR1 SQVTM, CDR2 ANQGSEA. CDR3 DNA sequence: TGCAGCGTTGCGGGACACCTGAACACTGAAGCTTTCTTT. It specifies CSVAGHLNTEAFF.

The chain recombines TRBV5-6 with TRBJ2-4; 7 bases match TRBD1. Germline CDR1 is SGHDT and CDR2 is YYEEEE. The CDR3 totals 14 residues. The J segment lost 5 bases and the V segment lost 4 bases, leaving 6 bases of the junction unmatched. The CDR3 loop is CASSATGHENIQYF. In DNA, the CDR3 is TGTGCCAGCAGCGCGACAGGGCACGAAAACATTCAGTACTTC.

This chain links TRBV2 with TRBJ1-1; D is ambiguous. V was pared by 5 bases and J by 6 bases, with 13 bases between. Per the germline V gene, CDR1 is SNHLY and CDR2 is FYNNEI. The CDR3 is 13 residues long. The CDR3 DNA sequence: TGTGCCAGCAGTCGCCCCCAAAGGGCTGAAGCTTTCTTT. It translates to CASSRPQRAEAFF.

This clonotype has a handful of counts. The chain has TRBV10-3 and TRBJ2-3; D perhaps matches TRBD1 (6 bases). The length of the CDR3 is 16 residues. Trimming shortened V by 5 bases and J by 7 bases, and 22 bases separated the two germline ends. Germline V gene data show CDR1 as ENHRY and CDR2 as SYGVKD. The CDR3 DNA reads as TGTGCCATCAGTCAAGGACCCCCCGAATGGGACAATACGCAGTATTTT. This translates into CAISQGPPEWDNTQYF.

The CDR3 spells CASSLLGNEQYF. CDR3 DNA sequence: TGTGCCAGCAGCTTATTAGGGAACGAGCAGTACTTC. V and J are TRBV7-2 and TRBJ2-7; no clear D gene. The CDR3 is made up of 12 amino acids. In germline, CDR1 is SGHTA, CDR2 FQGNSA. The V end lost 2 bases, the J end lost 5 bases, and 7 bases lay between the germline ends. Full variable domain (outside the CDR3, taken from reference TRBV7-2 and TRBJ2-7): GAGVSQSPSNKVTEKGKDVELRCDPISGHTALYWYRQSLGQGLEFLIYFQGNSAPDKSGLPSDRFSAERTGGSVSTLTIQRTQQEDSAVYLCASSLLGNEQYFGPGTRLTVT.

In this sample, this clonotype turned up a few times. This chain links TRBV20-1 with TRBJ2-5; 15 bases map to TRBD2. This CDR3 region has 16 residues. Trimming cost V 5 bases and J 2 bases; bases outside gene matches: 6. Germline V gene data show CDR1 as DFQATT and CDR2 as SNEGSKA (reference sequence). The CDR3 DNA reads TGCAGTGCTCCTGGACTAGCGGGGGGGTCTCAAGAGACCCAGTACTTC. Translating gives CSAPGLAGGSQETQYF.

V is TRBV5-1 and J is TRBJ2-1; TRBD2 is a possible D gene (6 bases). CDR3 length: 13 amino acids. With 7 bases removed from V and 8 bases from J, the gap between germline ends came to 16 bases. Germline V CDR1 and CDR2: SGHRS, YFSETQ. Written as DNA, the CDR3 is TGCGCCAGCCGGGCCCCCGGGGGAGATGAGCAGTTCTTC. As protein: CASRAPGGDEQFF.

The V and J genes are TRBV12-5 and TRBJ2-1, with a weak D call TRBD2 (6 bases). Germline-derived CDR1 and CDR2 are LGHNT and FRNRAP. Trimming took 10 bases from V and 6 from J, leaving 7 bases between them. This CDR3 is 10 amino acids long. The CDR3: CAIGGNEQFF. In DNA, the CDR3 is TGTGCTATCGGGGGCAATGAGCAGTTCTTC.

This clonotype was seen at least ten times. CDR3: CSASSGQGMGYEQYF. The DNA for the CDR3 is TGCAGTGCCTCTTCAGGACAGGGGATGGGGTACGAGCAGTACTTC. J is TRBJ2-7 and V is TRBV20-1, with 9 bases lining up with TRBD1. Unmatched junction bases numbered 13, after V lost 6 bases and J lost 4 bases. The CDR3 sequence is 15 residues long. Per the germline V gene, CDR1 is DFQATT and CDR2 is SNEGSKA (reference sequence).

This sequence joins TRBV5-1 and TRBJ1-1; D is ambiguous. Deletions cut 8 bases from V and 1 base from J, with 9 bases between. The V gene's germline CDR1 is SGHRS and CDR2 YFSETQ. The CDR3 loop spans 12 amino acids. The CDR3 nucleotides read TGCGCCAGTAAATCTGAGAACACTGAAGCTTTCTTT. Its protein product is CASKSENTEAFF.

This chain uses TRBV25-1 with TRBJ2-1; D is unclear. V lost 2 bases and J lost 5, with 4 bases in between. Germline V lookup: CDR1 MGHDK, CDR2 SYGVNS. The CDR3 extends over 12 amino acids. The CDR3: CASSEMDNEQFF. The CDR3 DNA reads as TGTGCCAGCAGTGAAATGGACAATGAGCAGTTCTTC.

The chain combines TRBV24-1 with TRBJ2-6; weak D call: TRBD2 (5 bases). The CDR3 covers 16 residues. Deletions cut 3 bases from V and 4 bases from J, with 12 bases between. The germline V gene encodes CDR1 KGHDR and CDR2 SFDVKD. The CDR3 DNA follows: TGTGCCACCAGTGATCGGACCCCGGGAGGGGCCAACGTCCTGACTTTC. The encoded protein is CATSDRTPGGANVLTF.

This clonotype was detected ten times or more. The chain is built from TRBV11-2 and TRBJ2-5; 9 bases map to TRBD2. Germline V gene data show CDR1 as SGHAT and CDR2 as FQNNGV. The J segment lost 2 bases and the V segment lost 5 bases, leaving 6 bases of the junction unmatched. This CDR3 has 15 amino acids. The CDR3 DNA reads TGTGCCAGCAGCAGGACTAGCGCCTCTCAAGAGACCCAGTACTTC. Translated, it gives CASSRTSASQETQYF.

This clonotype was detected many times. The V gene is TRBV20-1, the J gene TRBJ2-5; TRBD2 is a possible D gene (6 bases). The germline V gene encodes CDR1 DFQATT and CDR2 SNEGSKA (reference sequence). This CDR3 comprises 12 residues. Trimming stripped 5 bases from V and 5 bases from J, with 12 bases between. CDR3 nucleotide sequence: TGCAGTGCTTTGACTAGTACGGAGACCCAGTACTTC. Its translation is CSALTSTETQYF.